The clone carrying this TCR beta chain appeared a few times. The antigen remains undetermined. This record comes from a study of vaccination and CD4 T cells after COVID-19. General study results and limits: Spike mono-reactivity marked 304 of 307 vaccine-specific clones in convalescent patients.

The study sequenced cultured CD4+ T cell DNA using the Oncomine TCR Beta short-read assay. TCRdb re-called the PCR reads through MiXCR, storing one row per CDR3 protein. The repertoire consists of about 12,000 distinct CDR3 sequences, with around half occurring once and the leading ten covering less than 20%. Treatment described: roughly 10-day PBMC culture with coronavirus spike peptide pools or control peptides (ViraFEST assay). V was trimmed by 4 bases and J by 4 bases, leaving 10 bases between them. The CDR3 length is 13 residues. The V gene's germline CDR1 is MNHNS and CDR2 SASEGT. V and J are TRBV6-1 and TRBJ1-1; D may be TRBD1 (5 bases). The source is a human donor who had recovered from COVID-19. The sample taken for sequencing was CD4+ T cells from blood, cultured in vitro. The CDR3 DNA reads TGTGCCAGCAGTGTTGAAGGGGCCACTGAAGCTTTCTTT. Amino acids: CASSVEGATEAFF.